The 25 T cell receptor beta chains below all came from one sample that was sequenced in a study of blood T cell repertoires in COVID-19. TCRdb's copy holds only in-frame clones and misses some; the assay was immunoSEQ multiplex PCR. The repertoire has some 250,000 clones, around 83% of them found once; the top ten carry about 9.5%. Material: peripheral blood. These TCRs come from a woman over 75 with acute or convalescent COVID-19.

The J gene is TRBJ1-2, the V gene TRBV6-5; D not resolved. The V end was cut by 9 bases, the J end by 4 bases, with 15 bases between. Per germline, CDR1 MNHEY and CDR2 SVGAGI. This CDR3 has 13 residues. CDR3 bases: TGTGCCAGTTCCCGGGAGCCAACCTATGGCTACACCTTC. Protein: CASSREPTYGYTF.

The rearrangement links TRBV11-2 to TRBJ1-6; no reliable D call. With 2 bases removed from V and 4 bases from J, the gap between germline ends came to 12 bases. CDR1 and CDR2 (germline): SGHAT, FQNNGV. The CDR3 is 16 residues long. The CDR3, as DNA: TGTGCCAGCAGCTTAAGGCAGACGAGGTATAATTCACCCCTCCACTTT. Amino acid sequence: CASSLRQTRYNSPLHF.

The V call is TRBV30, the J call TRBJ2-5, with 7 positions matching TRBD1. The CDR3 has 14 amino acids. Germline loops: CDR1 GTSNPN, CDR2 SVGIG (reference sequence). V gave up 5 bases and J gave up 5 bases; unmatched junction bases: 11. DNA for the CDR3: TGTGCCTGGCGAGGAAAGGGGGCATGGGAGACCCAGTACTTC. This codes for CAWRGKGAWETQYF.

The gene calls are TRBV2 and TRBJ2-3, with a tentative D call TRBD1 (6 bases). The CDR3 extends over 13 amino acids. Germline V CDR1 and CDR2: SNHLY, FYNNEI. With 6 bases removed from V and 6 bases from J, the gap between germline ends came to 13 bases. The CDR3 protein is CASRVQGKDTQYF. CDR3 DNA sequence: TGTGCCAGCAGAGTTCAGGGGAAGGATACGCAGTATTTT.

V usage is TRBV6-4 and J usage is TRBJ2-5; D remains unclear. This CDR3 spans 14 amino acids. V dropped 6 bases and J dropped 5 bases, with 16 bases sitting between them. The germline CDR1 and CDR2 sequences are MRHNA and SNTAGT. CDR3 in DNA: TGTGCCAGCAGGTTAGACCCCGGGTCGGAGACCCAGTACTTC. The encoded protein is CASRLDPGSETQYF.

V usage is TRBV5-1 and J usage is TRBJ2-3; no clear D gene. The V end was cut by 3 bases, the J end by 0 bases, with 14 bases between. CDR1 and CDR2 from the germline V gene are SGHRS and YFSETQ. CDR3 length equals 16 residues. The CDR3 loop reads CASSSHSRSSTDTQYF. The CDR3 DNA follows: TGCGCCAGCAGCTCACACTCTAGGTCTAGCACAGATACGCAGTATTTT.

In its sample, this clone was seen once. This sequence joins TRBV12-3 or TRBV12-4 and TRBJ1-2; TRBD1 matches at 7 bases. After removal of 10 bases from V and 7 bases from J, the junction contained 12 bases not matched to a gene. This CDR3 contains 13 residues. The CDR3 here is CATSGTVRLGYTF. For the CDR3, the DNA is TGTGCCACATCCGGGACAGTCCGTCTTGGCTACACCTTC.

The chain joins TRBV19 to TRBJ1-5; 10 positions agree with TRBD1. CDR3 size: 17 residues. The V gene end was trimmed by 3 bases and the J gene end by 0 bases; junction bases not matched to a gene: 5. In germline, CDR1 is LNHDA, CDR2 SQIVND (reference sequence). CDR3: CASSMRDRGYSNQPQHF. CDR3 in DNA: TGTGCCAGTAGTATGAGGGACAGGGGATATAGCAATCAGCCCCAGCATTTT.

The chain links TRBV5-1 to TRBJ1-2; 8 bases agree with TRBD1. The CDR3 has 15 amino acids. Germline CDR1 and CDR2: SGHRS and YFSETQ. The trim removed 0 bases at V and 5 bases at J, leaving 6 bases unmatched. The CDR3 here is CASSLGTGIGYGYTF. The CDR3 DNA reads TGCGCCAGCAGCTTGGGGACAGGGATCGGATATGGCTACACCTTC.

CDR3 loop: CASSIGGFGELFF. The CDR3 DNA is TGTGCCAGTAGTATCGGCGGCTTTGGGGAGCTGTTTTTT. The chain links TRBV19 to TRBJ2-2; D gene unclear. V lost 3 bases to trimming and J lost 8 bases, with 10 bases between them. The germline V gene encodes CDR1 LNHDA and CDR2 SQIVND (reference sequence). The CDR3 loop spans 13 amino acids.

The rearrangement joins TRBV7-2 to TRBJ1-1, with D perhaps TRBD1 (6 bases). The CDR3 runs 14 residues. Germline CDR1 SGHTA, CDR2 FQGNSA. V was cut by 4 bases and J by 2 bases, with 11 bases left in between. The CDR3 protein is CASSWGGVNTEAFF. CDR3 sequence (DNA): TGTGCCAGCAGCTGGGGGGGCGTCAACACTGAAGCTTTCTTT.

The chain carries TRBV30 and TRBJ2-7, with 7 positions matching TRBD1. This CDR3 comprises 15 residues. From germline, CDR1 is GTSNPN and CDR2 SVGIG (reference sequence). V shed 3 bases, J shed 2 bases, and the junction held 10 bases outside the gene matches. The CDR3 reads CAWRSRQGRAYEQYF. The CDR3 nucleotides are TGTGCCTGGAGATCCCGACAGGGAAGGGCCTACGAGCAGTACTTC.

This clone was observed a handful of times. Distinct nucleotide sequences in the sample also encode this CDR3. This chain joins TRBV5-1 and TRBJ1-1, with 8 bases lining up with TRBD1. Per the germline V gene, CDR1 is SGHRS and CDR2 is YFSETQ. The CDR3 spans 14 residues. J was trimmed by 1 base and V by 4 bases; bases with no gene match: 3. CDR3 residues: CASSAQGGNTEAFF. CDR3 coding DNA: TGCGCCAGCAGCGCACAGGGGGGGAACACTGAAGCTTTCTTT.

Here the CDR3 DNA reads TGTGCCACCAGTTATGGACAGGATTATGGCTACACCTTC. Translating it yields CATSYGQDYGYTF. The rearrangement joins TRBV24-1 to TRBJ1-2, with TRBD1 matching 7 bases. The CDR3 extends over 13 amino acids. Germline CDR1 and CDR2: KGHDR and SFDVKD. Trimming cost V 6 bases and J 5 bases; bases outside gene matches: 5.

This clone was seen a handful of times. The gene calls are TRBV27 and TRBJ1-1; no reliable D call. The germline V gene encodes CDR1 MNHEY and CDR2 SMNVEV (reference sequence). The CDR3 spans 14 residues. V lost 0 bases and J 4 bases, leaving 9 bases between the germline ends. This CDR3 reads CASSLSGSGTEAFF. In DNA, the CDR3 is TGTGCCAGCAGTTTATCCGGATCGGGCACTGAAGCTTTCTTT.

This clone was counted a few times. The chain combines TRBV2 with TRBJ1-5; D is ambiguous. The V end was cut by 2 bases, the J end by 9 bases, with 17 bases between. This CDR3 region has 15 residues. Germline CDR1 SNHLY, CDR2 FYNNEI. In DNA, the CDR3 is TGTGCCAGCAGTGAAAGGGCGGCCCTAAGCGGGCCCCAGCATTTT. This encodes CASSERAALSGPQHF. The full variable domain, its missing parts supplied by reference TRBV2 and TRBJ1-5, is EPEVTQTPSHQVTQMGQEVILRCVPISNHLYFYWYRQILGQKVEFLVSFYNNEISEKSEIFDDQFSVERPDGSNFTLKIRSTKLEDSAMYFCASSERAALSGPQHFGDGTRLSIL.

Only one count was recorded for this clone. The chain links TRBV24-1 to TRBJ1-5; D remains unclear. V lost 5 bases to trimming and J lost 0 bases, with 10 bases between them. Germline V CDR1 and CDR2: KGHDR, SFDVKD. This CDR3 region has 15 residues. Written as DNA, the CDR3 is TGTGCCACCAGTGGAGGCGACTATAGCAATCAGCCCCAGCATTTT. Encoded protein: CATSGGDYSNQPQHF.

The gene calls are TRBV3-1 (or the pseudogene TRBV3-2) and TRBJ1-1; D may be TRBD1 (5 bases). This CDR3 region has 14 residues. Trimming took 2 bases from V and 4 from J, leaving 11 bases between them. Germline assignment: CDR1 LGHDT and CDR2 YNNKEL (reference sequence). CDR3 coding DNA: TGTGCCAGCAGCCAATACCAGGGTGGCACTGAAGCTTTCTTT. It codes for CASSQYQGGTEAFF.

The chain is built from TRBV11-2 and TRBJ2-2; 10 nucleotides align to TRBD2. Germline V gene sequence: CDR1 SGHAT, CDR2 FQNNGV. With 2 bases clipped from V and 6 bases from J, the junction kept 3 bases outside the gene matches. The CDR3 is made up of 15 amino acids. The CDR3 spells CASSLWLAGAGELFF. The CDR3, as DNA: TGTGCCAGCAGCTTATGGCTAGCGGGGGCCGGGGAGCTGTTTTTT.

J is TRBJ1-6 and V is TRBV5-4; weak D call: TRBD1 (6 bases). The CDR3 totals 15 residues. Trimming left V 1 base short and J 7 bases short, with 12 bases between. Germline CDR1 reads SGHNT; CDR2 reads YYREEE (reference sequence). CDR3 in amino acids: CASSLQQGTNSPLHF. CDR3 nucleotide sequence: TGTGCCAGCAGCTTGCAGCAGGGGACGAATTCACCCCTCCACTTT.

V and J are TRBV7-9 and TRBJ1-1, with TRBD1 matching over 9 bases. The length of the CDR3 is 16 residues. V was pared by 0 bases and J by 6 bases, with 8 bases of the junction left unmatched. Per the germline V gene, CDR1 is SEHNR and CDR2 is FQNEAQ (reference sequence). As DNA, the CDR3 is TGTGCCAGCAGCTTAGCAACAGGGGGCGGGAATCCTGAAGCTTTCTTT. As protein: CASSLATGGGNPEAFF.

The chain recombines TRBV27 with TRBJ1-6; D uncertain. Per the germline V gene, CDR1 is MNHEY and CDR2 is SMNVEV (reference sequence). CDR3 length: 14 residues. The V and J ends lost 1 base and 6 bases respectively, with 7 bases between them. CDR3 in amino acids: CASSLYGANSPLHF. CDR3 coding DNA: TGTGCCAGCAGTTTATACGGAGCTAATTCACCCCTCCACTTT.

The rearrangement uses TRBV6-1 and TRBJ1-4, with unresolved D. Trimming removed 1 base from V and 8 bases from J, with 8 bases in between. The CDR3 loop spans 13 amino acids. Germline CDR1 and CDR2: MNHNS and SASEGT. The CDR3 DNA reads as TGTGCCAGCAGTGAAGTCTTTATGGAAAAACTGTTTTTT. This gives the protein CASSEVFMEKLFF.

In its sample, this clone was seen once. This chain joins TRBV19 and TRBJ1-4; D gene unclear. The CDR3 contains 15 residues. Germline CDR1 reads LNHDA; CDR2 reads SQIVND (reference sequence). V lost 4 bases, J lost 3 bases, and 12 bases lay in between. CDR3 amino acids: CASSSQPRPNEKLFF. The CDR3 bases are TGTGCCAGTAGTAGTCAGCCGCGGCCTAATGAAAAACTGTTTTTT.

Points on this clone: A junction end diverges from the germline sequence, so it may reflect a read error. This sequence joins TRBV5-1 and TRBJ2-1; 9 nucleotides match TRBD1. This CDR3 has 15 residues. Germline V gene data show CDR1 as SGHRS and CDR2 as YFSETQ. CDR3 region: CASRLGQGVDNEQFF. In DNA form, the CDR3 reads TGCGCCAGCAGATTGGGACAGGGTGTTGACAATGAGCAGTTCTTC.